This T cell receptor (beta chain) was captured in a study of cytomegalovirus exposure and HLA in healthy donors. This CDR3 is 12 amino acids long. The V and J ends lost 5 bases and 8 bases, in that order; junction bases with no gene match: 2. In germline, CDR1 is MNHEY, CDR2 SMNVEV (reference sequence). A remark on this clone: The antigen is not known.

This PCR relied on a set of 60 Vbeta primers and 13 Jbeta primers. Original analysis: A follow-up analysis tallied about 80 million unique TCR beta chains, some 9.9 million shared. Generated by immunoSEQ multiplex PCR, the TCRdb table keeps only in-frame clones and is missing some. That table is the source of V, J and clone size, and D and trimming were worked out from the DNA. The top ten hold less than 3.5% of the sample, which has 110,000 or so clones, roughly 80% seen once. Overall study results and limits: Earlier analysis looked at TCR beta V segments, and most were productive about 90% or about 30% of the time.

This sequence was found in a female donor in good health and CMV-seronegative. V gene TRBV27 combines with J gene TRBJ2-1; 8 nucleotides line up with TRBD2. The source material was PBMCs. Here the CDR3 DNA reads TGTGCCAGCAGTGACGGGGGGGATGAGCAGTTCTTC. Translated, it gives CASSDGGDEQFF.